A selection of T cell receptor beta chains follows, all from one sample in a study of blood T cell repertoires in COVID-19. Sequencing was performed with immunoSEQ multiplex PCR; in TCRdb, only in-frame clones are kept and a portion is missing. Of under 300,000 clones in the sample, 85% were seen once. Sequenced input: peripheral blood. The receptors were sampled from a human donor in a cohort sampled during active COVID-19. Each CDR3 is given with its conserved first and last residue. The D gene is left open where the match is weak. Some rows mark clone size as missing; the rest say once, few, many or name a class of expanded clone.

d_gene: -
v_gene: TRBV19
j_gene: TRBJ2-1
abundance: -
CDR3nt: TGTGCCAGTAGTGACAGGAGCTCCTACAATGAGCAGTTCTTC
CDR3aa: CASSDRSSYNEQFF

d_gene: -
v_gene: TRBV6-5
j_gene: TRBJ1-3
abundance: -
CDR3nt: TGTGCCAGCAGGACTCTCGGGAACACCATATATTTT
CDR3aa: CASRTLGNTIYF

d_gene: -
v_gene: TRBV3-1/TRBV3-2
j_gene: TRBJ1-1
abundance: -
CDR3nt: TGTGCCAGCAGCCAACAGGGAACGAACACTGAAGCTTTCTTT
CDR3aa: CASSQQGTNTEAFF

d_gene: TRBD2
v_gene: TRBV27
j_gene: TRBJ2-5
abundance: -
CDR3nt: TGTGCCAGCAGTCCACGGGGACTAGCGGGAGTAGAGACCCAGTACTTC
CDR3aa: CASSPRGLAGVETQYF

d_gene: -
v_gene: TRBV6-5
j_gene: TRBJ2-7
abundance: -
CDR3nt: TGTGCCAGCACGTCTAGCACCCGCGAGCAGTACTTC
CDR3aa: CASTSSTREQYF

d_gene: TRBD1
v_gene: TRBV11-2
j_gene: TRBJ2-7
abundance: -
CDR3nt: TGTGCCAGCAGCGCGCCCGGGACAGGGGTGTACGAGCAGTACTTC
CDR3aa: CASSAPGTGVYEQYF

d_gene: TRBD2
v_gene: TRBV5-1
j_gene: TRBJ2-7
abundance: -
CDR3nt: TGCGCCAGCAGCTTGCTCCAGCGGGAGGGGTCCTCCTACGAGCAGTACTTC
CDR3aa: CASSLLQREGSSYEQYF

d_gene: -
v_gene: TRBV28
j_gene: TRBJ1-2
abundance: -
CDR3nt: TGTGCCAGCAGTTTAAACGGGAACTATGGCTACACCTTC
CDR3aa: CASSLNGNYGYTF

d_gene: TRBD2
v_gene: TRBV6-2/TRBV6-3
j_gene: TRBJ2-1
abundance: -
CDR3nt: TGTGCCAGCAGTTACTCCCCTAGCGGGAGCTACAATGAGCAGTTCTTC
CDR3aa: CASSYSPSGSYNEQFF

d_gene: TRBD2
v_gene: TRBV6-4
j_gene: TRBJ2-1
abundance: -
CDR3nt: TGTGCCAGCAGTGCCGGGACTAGTATCTACAATGAGCAGTTCTTC
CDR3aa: CASSAGTSIYNEQFF

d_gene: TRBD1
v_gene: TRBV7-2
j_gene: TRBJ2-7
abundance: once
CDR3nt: TGTGCCAGCAGCAAGGACAGGGGTTCGGTCGAGCAGTACTTC
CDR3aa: CASSKDRGSVEQYF

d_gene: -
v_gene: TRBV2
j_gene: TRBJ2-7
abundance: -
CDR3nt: TGTGCCAGCAGGACAGACCCGAGCTCCTACGAGCAGTACTTC
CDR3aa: CASRTDPSSYEQYF

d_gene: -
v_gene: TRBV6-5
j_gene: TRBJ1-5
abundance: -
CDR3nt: TGTGCCAGCGGGCCGACAGGATCTCAGCCCCAGCATTTT
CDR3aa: CASGPTGSQPQHF

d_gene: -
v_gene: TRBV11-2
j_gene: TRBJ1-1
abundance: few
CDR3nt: TGTGCCAGCAGCTTGTGGCAGGGAATAGCTTTCTTT
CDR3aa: CASSLWQGIAFF

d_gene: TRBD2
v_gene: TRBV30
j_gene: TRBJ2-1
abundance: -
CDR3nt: TGTGCCTGGAGTGTAGGGTATATAGGCGGGAGCAATGAGCAGTTCTTC
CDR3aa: CAWSVGYIGGSNEQFF

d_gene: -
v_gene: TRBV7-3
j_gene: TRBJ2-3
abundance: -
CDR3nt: TGTGCCAGCAGCTTGGGAGTTCCTGATACGCAGTATTTT
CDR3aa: CASSLGVPDTQYF

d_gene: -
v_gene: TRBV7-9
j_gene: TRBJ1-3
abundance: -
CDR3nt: TGTGCCAGCAGCTTACCCCTTACAGGGCAGGATGGAAACACCATATATTTT
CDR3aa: CASSLPLTGQDGNTIYF

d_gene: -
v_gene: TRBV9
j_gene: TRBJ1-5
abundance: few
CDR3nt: TGTGCCAGCAGCGTAGATGGGGCAAATCAGCCCCAGCATTTT
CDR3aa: CASSVDGANQPQHF

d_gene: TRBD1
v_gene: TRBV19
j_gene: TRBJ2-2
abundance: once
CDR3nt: TGTGCCAGTAGGAGACAGGGGGCGGTGAACACCGGGGAGCTGTTTTTT
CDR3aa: CASRRQGAVNTGELFF

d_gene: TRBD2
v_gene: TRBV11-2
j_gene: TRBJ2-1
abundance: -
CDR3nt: TGTGCCAGCAGCTTAGGGAATCTAGCGGGAGTTTACAATGAGCAGTTCTTC
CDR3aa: CASSLGNLAGVYNEQFF

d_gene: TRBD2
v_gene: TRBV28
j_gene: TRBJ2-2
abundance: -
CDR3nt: TGTGCCAGCAGAGGGACTAGCGGGAGAAGGGCCGGGGAGCTGTTTTTT
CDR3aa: CASRGTSGRRAGELFF

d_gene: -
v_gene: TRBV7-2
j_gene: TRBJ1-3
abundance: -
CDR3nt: TGTGCCAGCACCCGTCCCGTCCCTGGGCTCTCTGGAAACACCATATATTTT
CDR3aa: CASTRPVPGLSGNTIYF

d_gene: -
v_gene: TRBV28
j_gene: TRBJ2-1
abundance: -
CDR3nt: TGTGCCAGCAGACTAGGTGGGATTTCCTACAATGAGCAGTTCTTC
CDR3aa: CASRLGGISYNEQFF

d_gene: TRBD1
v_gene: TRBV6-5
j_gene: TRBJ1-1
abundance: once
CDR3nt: TGTGCCAGCAGCCCGGACAGGGATCTCACTGAAGCTTTCTTT
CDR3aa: CASSPDRDLTEAFF

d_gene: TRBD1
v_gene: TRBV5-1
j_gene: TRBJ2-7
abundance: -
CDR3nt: TGCGCCAGCAGCTTGTTACAGGGGGCCTCCTACGAGCAGTACTTC
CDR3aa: CASSLLQGASYEQYF

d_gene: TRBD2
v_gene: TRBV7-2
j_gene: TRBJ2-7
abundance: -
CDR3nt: TGTGCCAGCAGCTTAGCGGCCAGCTCGGGGGGGGAGCAGTACTTC
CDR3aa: CASSLAASSGGEQYF

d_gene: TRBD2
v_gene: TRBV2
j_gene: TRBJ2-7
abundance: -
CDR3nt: TGTGCCAGCAGTGAATTGAGCGGGACCTTAAAATCCGAGCAGTACTTC
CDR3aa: CASSELSGTLKSEQYF

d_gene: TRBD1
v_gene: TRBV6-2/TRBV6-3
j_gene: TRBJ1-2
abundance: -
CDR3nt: TGTGCCAGCAGTCGGTCGACAGGGATGGGACTGGGCTACACCTTC
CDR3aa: CASSRSTGMGLGYTF

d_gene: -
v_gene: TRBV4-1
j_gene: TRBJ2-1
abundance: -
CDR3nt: TGCGCCAGCAGCCAAGATAGAAGCGGAGGAATGGGGCAGTTCTTC
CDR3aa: CASSQDRSGGMGQFF

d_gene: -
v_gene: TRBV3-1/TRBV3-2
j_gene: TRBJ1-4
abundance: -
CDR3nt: TGTGCCAGCAGCCAAGGGAAGGGGGGGCGTGAAAAACTGTTTTTT
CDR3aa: CASSQGKGGREKLFF

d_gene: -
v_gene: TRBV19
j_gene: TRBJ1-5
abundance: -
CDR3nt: TGTGCCAGTAGTGGACAGACCTTGGGGGCCCAGCATTTT
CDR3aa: CASSGQTLGAQHF

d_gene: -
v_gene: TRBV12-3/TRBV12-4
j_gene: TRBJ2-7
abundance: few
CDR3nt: TGTGCCAGCAGTTCAGGGTACGAGCAGTACTTC
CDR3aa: CASSSGYEQYF

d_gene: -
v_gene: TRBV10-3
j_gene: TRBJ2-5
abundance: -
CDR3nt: TGTGCCATCAGTGAGTCGAAAACGGGAGCAGAGACCCAGTACTTC
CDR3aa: CAISESKTGAETQYF

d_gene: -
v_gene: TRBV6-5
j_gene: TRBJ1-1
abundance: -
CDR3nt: TGTGCCAGCAGTTATGTAATGAACACTGAAGCTTTCTTT
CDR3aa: CASSYVMNTEAFF

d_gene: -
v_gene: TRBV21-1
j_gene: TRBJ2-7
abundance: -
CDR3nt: TGTGCCAGCAGCAAAGAAAATTTAGGGGGCCCCTCCTACGAGCAGTACTTC
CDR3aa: CASSKENLGGPSYEQYF

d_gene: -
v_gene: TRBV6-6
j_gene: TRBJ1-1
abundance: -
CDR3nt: TGTGCCAGTTATTTCCAGGCTAACACTGAAGCTTTCTTT
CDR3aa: CASYFQANTEAFF

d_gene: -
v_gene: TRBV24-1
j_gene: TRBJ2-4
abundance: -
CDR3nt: TGTGCCACCAGCGACGGGGGAGCCAAAAACATTCAGTACTTC
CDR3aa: CATSDGGAKNIQYF

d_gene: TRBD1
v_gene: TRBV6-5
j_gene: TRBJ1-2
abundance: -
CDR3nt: TGTGCCAGCATACAGGACAGGGGGGTTAACTATGGCTACACCTTC
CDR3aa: CASIQDRGVNYGYTF

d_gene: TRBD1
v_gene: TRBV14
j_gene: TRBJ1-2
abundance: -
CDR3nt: TGTGCCAGCAGTACAGGGGGCTATGGCTACACCTTC
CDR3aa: CASSTGGYGYTF

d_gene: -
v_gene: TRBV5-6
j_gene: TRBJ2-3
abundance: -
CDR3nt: TGTGCCAGCAGCTTGGAAAGGGGGTCTGTTCGGACAGATACGCAGTATTTT
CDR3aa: CASSLERGSVRTDTQYF

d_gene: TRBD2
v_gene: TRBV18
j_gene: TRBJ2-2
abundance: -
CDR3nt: TGTGCCAGCTCATCTTGGACTAGCACCGGGGAGCTGTTTTTT
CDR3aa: CASSSWTSTGELFF

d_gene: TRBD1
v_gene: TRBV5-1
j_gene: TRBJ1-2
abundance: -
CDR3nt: TGCGCCAGCAGCTTGGGGACAGGGATCTATGGCTACACCTTC
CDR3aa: CASSLGTGIYGYTF

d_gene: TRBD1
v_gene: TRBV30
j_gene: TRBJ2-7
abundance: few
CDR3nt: TGTGCCGGGGATGGGACAGGGTACGAGCAGTACTTC
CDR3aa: CAGDGTGYEQYF

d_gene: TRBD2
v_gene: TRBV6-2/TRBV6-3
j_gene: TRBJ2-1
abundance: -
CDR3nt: TGTGCCAGCAGTAACGAGCTAGCGGGAGAATCTGAGCAGTTCTTC
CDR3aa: CASSNELAGESEQFF

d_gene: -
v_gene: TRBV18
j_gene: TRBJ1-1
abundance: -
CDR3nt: TGTGCCAGCTCACCCTCCCGGGGTCCCGAAGCTTTCTTT
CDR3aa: CASSPSRGPEAFF

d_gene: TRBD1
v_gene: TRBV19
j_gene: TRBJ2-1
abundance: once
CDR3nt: TGTGCCAGTAGTATCGGCCAAGGACAGGGGGCGCCTGGGCAGCAGTTCTTC
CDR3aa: CASSIGQGQGAPGQQFF